The rows below give T cell receptor beta chains drawn from one sample of a study of radiotherapy plus CTLA-4 blockade in lung cancer. Repertoires were generated with immunoSEQ multiplex PCR, while TCRdb's copy carries only in-frame clones and drops some. The sample includes over 85,000 clones, around 83% of them seen just once. Sample: peripheral blood, taken from a patient treated with radiotherapy plus ipilimumab. All receptors come from a human donor with non-small cell lung cancer that progressed on radiotherapy plus ipilimumab. CDR3s include the opening cysteine and the closing phenylalanine or tryptophan. D genes are given only for firm matches. The listing skips clone size in some rows; elsewhere it reads once, few, many or a size class.

TRBJ2-1	-	TRBV11-2	TRBD2	TGTGCCAGCAGCTTAGGGACTAGATATTACAATGAGCAGTTCTTC	CASSLGTRYYNEQFF
TRBJ1-5	-	TRBV2	-	TGTGCCAGCTCTCAGTGGGTCAATCAGCCCCAGCATTTT	CASSQWVNQPQHF
TRBJ2-1	-	TRBV6-5	-	TGTGCCAGCAGTTACGTCCCAGGGGAGAATGAGCAGTTCTTC	CASSYVPGENEQFF
TRBJ2-3	-	TRBV6-5	TRBD2	TGTGCCAGCAGTTCGTCACTAGCGGACGGGGCTGATACGCAGTATTTT	CASSSSLADGADTQYF
TRBJ1-4	-	TRBV18	TRBD1	TGTGCCAGCTCACCCGGGACAGTTAATGAAAAACTGTTTTTT	CASSPGTVNEKLFF
TRBJ2-5	-	TRBV4-1	-	TGCGCCAGCAGCCAAGAGAGGACGGTGGGAGAGACCCAGTACTTC	CASSQERTVGETQYF
TRBJ2-3	few	TRBV7-3	-	TGTGCCAGCAGCTTAGGAGTCACAGGATCCGGGGATACGCAGTATTTT	CASSLGVTGSGDTQYF
TRBJ2-1	-	TRBV10-1	TRBD2	TGCGCCAGCAGTGAGTGGAGGACTAGCGGAAGAAGTCCGAGCTCCTACAATGAGCAGTTCTTC	CASSEWRTSGRSPSSYNEQFF
TRBJ2-5	-	TRBV2	TRBD2	TGTGCCAGCAGTACCGGGACTAGCAGAGAGACCCAGTACTTC	CASSTGTSRETQYF
TRBJ1-1	-	TRBV28	-	TGTGCCAGCAGTTTATACGGGGGGCGGGCGAACACTGAAGCTTTCTTT	CASSLYGGRANTEAFF
TRBJ2-2	few	TRBV29-1	-	TGCAGCGCTGAAAACCCCGGGGAGCTGTTTTTT	CSAENPGELFF
TRBJ2-3	-	TRBV14	-	TGTGCCAGCAGCCAAGATTTGGCTCGCACAGATACGCAGTATTTT	CASSQDLARTDTQYF
TRBJ2-1	once	TRBV9	TRBD2	TGTGCCAGCAGCGTAGCGGGAGGCTCCTACAATGAGCAGTTCTTC	CASSVAGGSYNEQFF
TRBJ2-2	-	TRBV18	-	TGTGCCAGCTCACAACAACAGGAGACCGGGGAGCTGTTTTTT	CASSQQQETGELFF
TRBJ1-5	many	TRBV18	-	TGTGCCAGCTCCCCGGGGGGGGACAGCAATCAGCCCCAGCATTTT	CASSPGGDSNQPQHF
TRBJ1-5	-	TRBV27	TRBD1	TGTGCCAGCAGTCCCCGGGACAGGGTATTCAATCAGCCCCAGCATTTT	CASSPRDRVFNQPQHF
TRBJ1-1	-	TRBV29-1	-	TGCAGCGCATACAGGGAAATGAACACTGAAGCTTTCTTT	CSAYREMNTEAFF
TRBJ2-3	-	TRBV5-1	-	TGCGCCAGCAGGGTTCTCGGGAAGGGCACAGATACGCAGTATTTT	CASRVLGKGTDTQYF
TRBJ2-5	-	TRBV7-9	-	TGTGCCAGCAGCTTACGACGGGGAGGGGGTGAGACCCAGTACTTC	CASSLRRGGGETQYF
TRBJ2-1	-	TRBV5-1	TRBD2	TGCGCCAGCAGCGGAAGACTAGCTGGACCCTACAATGAGCAGTTCTTC	CASSGRLAGPYNEQFF
TRBJ2-1	few	TRBV5-1	TRBD2	TGCGCCAGCAGCTCGATGACTAGCGGGAGGGCCCTCAATGAGCAGTTCTTC	CASSSMTSGRALNEQFF
TRBJ2-3	few	TRBV7-9	-	TGTGCCAGCAGCTTCAGTACAGATACGCAGTATTTT	CASSFSTDTQYF
TRBJ1-5	-	TRBV5-8	TRBD1	TGTGCCAGCAGCTTCTTCTCCGGGACAGGGGTGAGTCAGCCCCAGCATTTT	CASSFFSGTGVSQPQHF
TRBJ1-1	-	TRBV5-4	TRBD1	TGTGCCAGCAGCTTTGGGGACAGGGTGGGCACTGAAGCCTTCTTT	CASSFGDRVGTEAFF
TRBJ1-1	-	TRBV7-9	-	TGTGCCAGCAGCTTAAGAGGGGTGACAGCGAAGAACACTGAAGCTTTCTTT	CASSLRGVTAKNTEAFF
TRBJ1-3	-	TRBV6-6	-	TGTGCCACCGGTGGGAGCTCTGGAAACACCATATATTTT	CATGGSSGNTIYF
TRBJ2-5	-	TRBV4-1	-	TGCGCCAGCAGCCCTGACTATGTCAGGGAGACCCAGTACTTC	CASSPDYVRETQYF
TRBJ1-5	-	TRBV6-1	TRBD1	TGTGCCAGCAGTGAAAGGGAGACAGGGTTTCAGCCCCAGCATTTT	CASSERETGFQPQHF
TRBJ2-7	-	TRBV6-6	-	TGTGCCAGCAGTTACTCGGGGGGAAATACGGACGAGCAGTACTTC	CASSYSGGNTDEQYF
TRBJ1-4	-	TRBV18	-	TGTGCCAGCTCACCGGACCCATTTCCAACTAATGAAAAACTGTTTTTT	CASSPDPFPTNEKLFF
TRBJ1-1	-	TRBV19	TRBD1	TGTGCCAGTAGTGCTCGGACAGGGGGAGAGACTGAAGCTTTCTTT	CASSARTGGETEAFF
TRBJ2-3	-	TRBV9	-	TGTGCCAGCAGCCTTAAAGATACGCAGTATTTT	CASSLKDTQYF
TRBJ2-1	-	TRBV10-3	TRBD2	TGTGCCATCAGTGAGTCGGTACTAGCGGGAGACAATGAGCAGTTCTTC	CAISESVLAGDNEQFF
TRBJ2-2	-	TRBV7-7	-	TGTGCTAGCAGCTTCGGTCGCACCGGGGAGCTGTTTTTT	CASSFGRTGELFF
TRBJ2-2	-	TRBV5-1	-	TGCGCCAGCAGGAGCCAAGGGCCAAGCACCGGGGAGCTGTTTTTT	CASRSQGPSTGELFF
TRBJ1-2	-	TRBV28	TRBD1	TGTGCCAGCAGCCCCCCGGACAGGGGAATGACTGGCTACACCTTC	CASSPPDRGMTGYTF
TRBJ2-3	-	TRBV7-6	-	TGTGCCAGCAGCTTAGCTGACGGCGCCACAGATACGCAGTATTTT	CASSLADGATDTQYF
TRBJ1-1	once	TRBV9	-	TGTGCCAGCAGCGTAGCCAACACTGAAGCTTTCTTT	CASSVANTEAFF
TRBJ1-2	-	TRBV7-9	TRBD1	TGTGCCAGCAGCTTAACCGGGACAGAATCTAACTATGGCTACACCTTC	CASSLTGTESNYGYTF
TRBJ1-2	-	TRBV29-1	TRBD1	TGCAGCGTTGCCGGGACAGACTATGGCTACACCTTC	CSVAGTDYGYTF
TRBJ2-1	-	TRBV4-2	TRBD2	TGTGCCAGCAGCCAAGTCGGGGCGACCCAACTAGCGGGAGAGTACACTGAGCAGTTCTTC	CASSQVGATQLAGEYTEQFF
TRBJ2-2	-	TRBV6-4	-	TGTGCCAGCAAAGAGAGGGACACCGGGGAGCTGTTTTTT	CASKERDTGELFF
TRBJ1-1	few	TRBV7-9	-	TGTGCCAGCAGCTTAGGGGGACCGAACACTGAAGCTTTCTTT	CASSLGGPNTEAFF
TRBJ2-2	-	TRBV7-8	TRBD1	TGTGCCAGCAGCCAAAGGACAGGGTCCACCGGGGAGCTGTTTTTT	CASSQRTGSTGELFF
TRBJ1-1	few	TRBV6-5	-	TGTGCCAGCAGTTACACGAACACTGAAGCTTTCTTT	CASSYTNTEAFF
TRBJ2-7	-	TRBV28	TRBD1	TGTGCCAGCACCTCGACAGGGCTCGAGTACGAGCAGTACTTC	CASTSTGLEYEQYF
TRBJ2-3	once	TRBV5-6	TRBD2	TGTGCCAGCAGCTTGGGTGGGAGGGCTAGCACAGATACGCAGTATTTT	CASSLGGRASTDTQYF